This is a list of T cell receptor beta chains from one sample in a study of molecular identifiers for immune sequencing clone quantification. TCRdb re-derived calls from the PCR reads in MiXCR, one entry per CDR3 protein. The data contain around 20,000 distinct CDR3 sequences, roughly 18% of them singletons. The sample consisted of naive CD8+ T cells from blood, with Jurkat cell RNA spiked in. The receptors come from a human donor in good health. Some libraries in this study had Jurkat cell RNA spiked in. CDR3s include the opening cysteine and the closing phenylalanine or tryptophan.

>TRBV19|15
CASSKEGRDNQPQHF
>TRBV19|11
CASSMSNEQFF
>TRBV12-3/TRBV12-4|13
CASSLLGRETQYF
>TRBV12-3/TRBV12-4|16
CASKPKANGTNNEQFF
>TRBV6-1|15
CASRIDTGGPETQYF
>TRBV5-6|17
CASSLAGAGDSTGELFF
>TRBV14|18
CASSQDLLSGTSFYEQYF
>TRBV7-8|15
CASSWTGGLTDTQYF
>TRBV7-9|15
CASSPGQEGKETQYF
>TRBV9|15
CASSVTDGPTDTQYF
>TRBV4-2|12
CASSPGLSEQYF
>TRBV5-1|16
CASSLPLAGIYNEQFF
>TRBV3-2|9
CASSLSTFF
>TRBV6-5|13
CASSPNTGFEAFF
>TRBV12-3/TRBV12-4|15
CASSLSAGGYQPQHF
>TRBV19|13
CASSIGGVAEAFF
>TRBV3-1|18
CASSQDEQVRRPDEKLFF
>TRBV20-1|17
CSAPEPTSGTNTGELFF
>TRBV27|17
CASSLIGVEDLSQPQHF
>TRBV7-9|15
CASSLAVGVSAEAFF
>TRBV4-1|15
CASSHDGGVDTEAFF
>TRBV29-1|16
CSVEEPTFFHTGELFF
>TRBV27|14
CASSLTPSNQPQHF
>TRBV4-3|15
CASSQDVASTDTQYF
>TRBV30|12
CAWSEDRYEQYF
>TRBV6-2/TRBV6-3|13
CASSLPDNYGYTF
>TRBV6-1|13
CASRTGARTEAFF
>TRBV7-9|15
CASTQGTSAKNIQYF
>TRBV5-1|12
CASSRDTGELFF